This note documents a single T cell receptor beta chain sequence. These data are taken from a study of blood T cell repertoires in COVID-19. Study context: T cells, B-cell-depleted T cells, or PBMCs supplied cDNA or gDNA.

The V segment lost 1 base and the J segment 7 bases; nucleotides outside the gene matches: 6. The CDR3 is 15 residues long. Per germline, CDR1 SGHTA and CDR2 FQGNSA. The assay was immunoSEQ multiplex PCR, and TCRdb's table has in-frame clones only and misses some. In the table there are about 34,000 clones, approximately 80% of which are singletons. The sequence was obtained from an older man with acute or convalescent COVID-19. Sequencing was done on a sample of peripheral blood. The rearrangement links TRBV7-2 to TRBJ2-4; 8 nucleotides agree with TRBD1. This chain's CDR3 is CASSLGGRGPNIQYF. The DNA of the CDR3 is TGTGCCAGCAGCTTAGGGGGCAGGGGGCCTAACATTCAGTACTTC.